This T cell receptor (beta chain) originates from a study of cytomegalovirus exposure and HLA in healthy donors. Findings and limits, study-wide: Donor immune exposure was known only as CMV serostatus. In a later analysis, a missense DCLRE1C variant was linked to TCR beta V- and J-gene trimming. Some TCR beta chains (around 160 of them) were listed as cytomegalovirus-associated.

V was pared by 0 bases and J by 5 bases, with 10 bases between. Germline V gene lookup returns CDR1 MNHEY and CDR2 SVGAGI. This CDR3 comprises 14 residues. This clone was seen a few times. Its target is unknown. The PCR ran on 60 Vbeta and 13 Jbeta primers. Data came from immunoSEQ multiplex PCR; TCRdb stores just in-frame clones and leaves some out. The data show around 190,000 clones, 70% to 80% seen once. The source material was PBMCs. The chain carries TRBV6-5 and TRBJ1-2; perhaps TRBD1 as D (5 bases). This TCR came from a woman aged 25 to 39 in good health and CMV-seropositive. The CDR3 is CASSYSDRGYGYTF. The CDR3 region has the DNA TGTGCCAGCAGTTACTCCGACCGGGGGTATGGCTACACCTTC.